The 3 T cell receptor beta chains given below trace back to one sample, sequenced in a study of blood T cell repertoires in COVID-19. TCRdb keeps only in-frame clones here, not all; method: immunoSEQ multiplex PCR. Counted here are around 170,000 clones, 83% occurring once; the ten biggest clones make up approximately 6.2%. Sequenced: peripheral blood. Receptor source: a woman in her forties with acute or convalescent COVID-19.

This clone was counted only a few times. This sample includes further DNA sequences coding for the same CDR3. This CDR3 is CASSLGGQGNTEAFF. In DNA form, the CDR3 reads TGTGCCAGCAGCTTAGGGGGACAGGGGAACACTGAAGCTTTCTTT. The chain has TRBV11-2 and TRBJ1-1, with 9 nucleotides matching TRBD1. This CDR3 has 15 residues. V shed 1 base and J 1 base; nucleotides not matched to a gene: 1. Germline V CDR1 and CDR2: SGHAT, FQNNGV.

The CDR3 is CASSDRGQGAYEQYF. The DNA for the CDR3 is TGTGCCAGCAGTGACAGGGGCCAGGGGGCATACGAGCAGTACTTC. The V call is TRBV6-1, the J call TRBJ2-7, with 8 bases fitting TRBD1. This CDR3 has 15 amino acids. V was pared by 3 bases and J by 4 bases, with 8 bases of the junction left unmatched. Looked up from germline, CDR1 is MNHNS and CDR2 is SASEGT.

CDR3 loop: CASSQDPAGLYQPQHF. DNA for the CDR3: TGCGCCAGCAGCCAAGATCCGGCAGGGCTTTATCAGCCCCAGCATTTT. V and J are TRBV4-1 and TRBJ1-5, with D tentatively TRBD1 (5 bases). Germline V gene data show CDR1 as MGHRA and CDR2 as YSYEKL. CDR3 length: 16 residues. Trimming removed 0 bases at V and 5 bases at J, with 14 bases between.